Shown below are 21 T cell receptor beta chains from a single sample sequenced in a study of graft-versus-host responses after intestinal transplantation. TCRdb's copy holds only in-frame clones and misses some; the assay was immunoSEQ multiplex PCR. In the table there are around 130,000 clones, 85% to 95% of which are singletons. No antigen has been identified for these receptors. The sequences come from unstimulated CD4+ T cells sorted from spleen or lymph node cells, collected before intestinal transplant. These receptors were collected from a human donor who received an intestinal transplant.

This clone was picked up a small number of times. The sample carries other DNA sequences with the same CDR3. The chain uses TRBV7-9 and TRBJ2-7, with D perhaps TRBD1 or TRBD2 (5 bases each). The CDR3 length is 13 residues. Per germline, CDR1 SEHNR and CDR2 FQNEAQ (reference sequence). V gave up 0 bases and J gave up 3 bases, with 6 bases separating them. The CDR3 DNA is TGTGCCAGCAGCTTAGCGGGGGTCTACGAGCAGTACTTC. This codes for CASSLAGVYEQYF.

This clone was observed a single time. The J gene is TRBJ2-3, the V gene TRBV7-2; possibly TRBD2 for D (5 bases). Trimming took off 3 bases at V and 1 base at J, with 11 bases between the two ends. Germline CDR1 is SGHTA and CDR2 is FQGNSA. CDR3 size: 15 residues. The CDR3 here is CASSLSLLGTDTQYF. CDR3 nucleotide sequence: TGTGCCAGCAGCTTGTCCCTACTAGGCACAGATACGCAGTATTTT.

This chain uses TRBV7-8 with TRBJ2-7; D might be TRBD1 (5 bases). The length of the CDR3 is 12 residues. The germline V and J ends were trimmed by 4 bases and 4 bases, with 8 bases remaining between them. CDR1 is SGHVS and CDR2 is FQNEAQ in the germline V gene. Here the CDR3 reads CASSSAGYEQYF. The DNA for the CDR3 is TGTGCCAGCAGCTCCGCAGGGTACGAGCAGTACTTC.

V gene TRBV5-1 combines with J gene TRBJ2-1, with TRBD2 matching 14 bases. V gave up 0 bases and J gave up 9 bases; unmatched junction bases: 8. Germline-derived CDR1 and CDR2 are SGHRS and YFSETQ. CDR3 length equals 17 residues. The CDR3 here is CASSLGLAGGLLGEQFF. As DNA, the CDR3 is TGCGCCAGCAGCTTGGGACTAGCGGGGGGGCTTCTGGGTGAGCAGTTCTTC.

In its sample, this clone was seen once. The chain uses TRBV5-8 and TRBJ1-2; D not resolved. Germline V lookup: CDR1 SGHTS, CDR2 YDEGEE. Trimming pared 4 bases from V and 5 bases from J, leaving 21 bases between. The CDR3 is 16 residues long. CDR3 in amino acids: CASSHLMVSGLYGYTF. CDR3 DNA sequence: TGTGCCAGCAGCCACCTGATGGTCTCCGGGTTGTATGGCTACACCTTC.

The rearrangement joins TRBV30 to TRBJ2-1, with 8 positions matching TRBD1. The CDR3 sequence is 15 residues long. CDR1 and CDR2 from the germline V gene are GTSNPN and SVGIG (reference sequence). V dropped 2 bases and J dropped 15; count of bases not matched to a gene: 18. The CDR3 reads CAWSPLSPGQVPLFF. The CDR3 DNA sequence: TGTGCCTGGAGTCCTCTTTCCCCGGGACAGGTGCCCCTGTTCTTC.

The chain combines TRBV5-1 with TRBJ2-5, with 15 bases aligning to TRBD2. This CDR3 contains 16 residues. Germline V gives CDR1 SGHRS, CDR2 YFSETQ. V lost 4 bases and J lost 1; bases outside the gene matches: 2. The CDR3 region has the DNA TGCGCCAGCAGCCAGGGACTAGCGGGGGGCCAAGAGACCCAGTACTTC. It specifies CASSQGLAGGQETQYF.

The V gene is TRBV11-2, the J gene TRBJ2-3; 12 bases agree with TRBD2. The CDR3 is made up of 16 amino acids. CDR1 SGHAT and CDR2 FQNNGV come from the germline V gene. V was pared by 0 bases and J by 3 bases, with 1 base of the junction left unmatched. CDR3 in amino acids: CASSLDLAGGTDTQYF. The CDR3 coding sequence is TGTGCCAGCAGCTTAGATCTAGCGGGGGGGACAGATACGCAGTATTTT.

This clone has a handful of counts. DNA for the CDR3: TGTGCCATCACGGGGGCGCGTGGTGAATATGGCTACACCTTC. This translates into CAITGARGEYGYTF. The rearrangement uses TRBV10-3 and TRBJ1-2; the D gene is possibly TRBD1 (6 bases). The germline V gene has CDR1 ENHRY and CDR2 SYGVKD. The CDR3 contains 14 residues. Trimming stripped 7 bases from V and 5 bases from J, with 17 bases between.

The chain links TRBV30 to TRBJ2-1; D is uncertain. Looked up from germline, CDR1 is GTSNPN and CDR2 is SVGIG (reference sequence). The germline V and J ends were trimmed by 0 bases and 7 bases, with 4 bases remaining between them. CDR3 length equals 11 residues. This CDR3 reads CAWSVLNEQFF. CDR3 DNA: TGTGCCTGGAGTGTACTAAATGAGCAGTTCTTC. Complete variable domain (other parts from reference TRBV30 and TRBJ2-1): SQTIHQWPATLVQPVGSPLSLECTVEGTSNPNLYWYRQAAGRGLQLLFYSVGIGQISSEVPQNLSASRPQDRQFILSSKKLLLSDSGFYLCAWSVLNEQFFGPGTRLTVL.

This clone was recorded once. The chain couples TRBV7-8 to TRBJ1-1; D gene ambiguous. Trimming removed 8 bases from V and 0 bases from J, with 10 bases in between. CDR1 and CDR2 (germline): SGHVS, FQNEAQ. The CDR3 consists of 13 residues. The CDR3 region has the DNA TGTGCCAGCGCCCACCAGTTGAACACTGAAGCTTTCTTT. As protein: CASAHQLNTEAFF.

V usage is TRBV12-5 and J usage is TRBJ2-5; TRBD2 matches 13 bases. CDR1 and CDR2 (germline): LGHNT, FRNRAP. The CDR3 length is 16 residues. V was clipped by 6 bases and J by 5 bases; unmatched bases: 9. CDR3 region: CASGPPGLAGRETQYF. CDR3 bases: TGTGCTAGTGGACCCCCGGGACTAGCGGGGCGGGAGACCCAGTACTTC.

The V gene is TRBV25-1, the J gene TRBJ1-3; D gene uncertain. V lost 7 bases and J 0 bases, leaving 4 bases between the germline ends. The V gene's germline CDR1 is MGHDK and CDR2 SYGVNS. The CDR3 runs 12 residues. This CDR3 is CASTSSGNTIYF. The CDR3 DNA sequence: TGTGCCAGCACCAGCTCTGGAAACACCATATATTTT. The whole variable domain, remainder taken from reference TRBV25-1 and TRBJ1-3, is EADIYQTPRYLVIGTGKKITLECSQTMGHDKMYWYQQDPGMELHLIHYSYGVNSTEKGDLSSESTVSRIRTEHFPLTLESARPSHTSQYLCASTSSGNTIYFGEGSWLTVV.

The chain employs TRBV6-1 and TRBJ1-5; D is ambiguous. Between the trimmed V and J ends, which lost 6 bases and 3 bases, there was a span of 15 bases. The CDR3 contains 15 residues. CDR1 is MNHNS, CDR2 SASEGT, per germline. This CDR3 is CASSPDGVTNQPQHF. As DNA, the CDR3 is TGTGCCAGCAGCCCAGATGGGGTTACCAATCAGCCCCAGCATTTT.

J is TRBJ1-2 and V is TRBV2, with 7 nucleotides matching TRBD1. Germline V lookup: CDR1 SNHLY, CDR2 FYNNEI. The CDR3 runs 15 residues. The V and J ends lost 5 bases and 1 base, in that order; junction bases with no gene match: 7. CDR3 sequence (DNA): TGTGCCAGCAGTTTACACAGGGGAAGTAACTATGGCTACACCTTC. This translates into CASSLHRGSNYGYTF.

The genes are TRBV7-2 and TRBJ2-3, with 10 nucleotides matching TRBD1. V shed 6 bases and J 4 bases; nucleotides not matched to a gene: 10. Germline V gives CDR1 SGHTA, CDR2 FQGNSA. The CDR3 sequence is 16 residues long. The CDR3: CASSYPGQGGSDTQYF. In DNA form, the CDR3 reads TGTGCCAGCAGTTACCCTGGACAGGGGGGCTCAGATACGCAGTATTTT.

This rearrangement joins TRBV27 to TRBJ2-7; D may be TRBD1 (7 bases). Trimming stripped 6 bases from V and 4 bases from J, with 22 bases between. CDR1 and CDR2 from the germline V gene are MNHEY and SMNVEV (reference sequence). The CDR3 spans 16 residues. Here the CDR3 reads CASRVTRGRGEYEQYF. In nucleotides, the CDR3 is TGTGCCAGCAGAGTCACCCGGGGCAGGGGGGAGTACGAGCAGTACTTC.

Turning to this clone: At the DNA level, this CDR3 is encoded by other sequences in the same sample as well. The CDR3 loop reads CASSQGVNTEAFF. The CDR3 DNA follows: TGTGCCAGCAGCCAGGGGGTTAACACTGAAGCTTTCTTT. The chain uses TRBV14 and TRBJ1-1; D perhaps matches TRBD1 (5 bases). V lost 3 bases, J lost 2 bases, and 7 bases lay in between. CDR1 is SGHDN and CDR2 is FVKESK in the germline V gene. The CDR3 covers 13 residues.

The CDR3 here is CASSPGLAGGHLEQFF. The CDR3 DNA is TGCGCCAGCAGCCCAGGACTAGCGGGGGGGCACCTTGAGCAGTTCTTC. The gene calls are TRBV5-1 and TRBJ2-1; TRBD2 agrees at 15 bases. The CDR3 spans 16 residues. Germline V lookup: CDR1 SGHRS, CDR2 YFSETQ. V dropped 4 bases and J dropped 9; count of bases not matched to a gene: 8.

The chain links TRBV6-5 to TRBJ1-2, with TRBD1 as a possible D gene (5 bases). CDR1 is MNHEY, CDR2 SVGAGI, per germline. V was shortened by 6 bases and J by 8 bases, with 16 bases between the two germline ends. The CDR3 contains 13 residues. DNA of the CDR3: TGTGCCAGCAGCCGGGACCTGGGTGGCGGCTACACCTTC. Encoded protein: CASSRDLGGGYTF.

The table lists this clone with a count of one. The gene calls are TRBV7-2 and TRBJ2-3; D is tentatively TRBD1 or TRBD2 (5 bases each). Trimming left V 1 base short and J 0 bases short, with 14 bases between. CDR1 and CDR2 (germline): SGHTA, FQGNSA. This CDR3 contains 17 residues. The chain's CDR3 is CASSLGHGAASTDTQYF. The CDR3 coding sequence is TGTGCCAGCAGCTTAGGACACGGGGCAGCCAGCACAGATACGCAGTATTTT.